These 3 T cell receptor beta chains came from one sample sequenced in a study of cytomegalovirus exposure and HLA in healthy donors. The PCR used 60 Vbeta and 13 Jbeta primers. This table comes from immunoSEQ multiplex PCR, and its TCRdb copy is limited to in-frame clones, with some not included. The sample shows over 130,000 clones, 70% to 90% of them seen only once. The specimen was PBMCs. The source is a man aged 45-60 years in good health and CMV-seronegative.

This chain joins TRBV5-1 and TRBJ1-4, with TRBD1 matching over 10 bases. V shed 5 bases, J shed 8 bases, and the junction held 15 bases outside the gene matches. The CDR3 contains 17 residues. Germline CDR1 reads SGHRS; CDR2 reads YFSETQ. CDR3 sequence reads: CASSKGGTGEVIEKLFF. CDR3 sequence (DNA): TGCGCCAGCAGTAAAGGAGGGACAGGGGAAGTCATCGAAAAACTGTTTTTT.

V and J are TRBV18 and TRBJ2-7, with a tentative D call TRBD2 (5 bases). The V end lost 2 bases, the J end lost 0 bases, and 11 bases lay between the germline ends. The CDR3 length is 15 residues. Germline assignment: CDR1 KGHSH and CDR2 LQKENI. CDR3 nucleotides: TGTGCCAGCTCACCAGGTACTAGGAGCTCCTACGAGCAGTACTTC. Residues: CASSPGTRSSYEQYF.

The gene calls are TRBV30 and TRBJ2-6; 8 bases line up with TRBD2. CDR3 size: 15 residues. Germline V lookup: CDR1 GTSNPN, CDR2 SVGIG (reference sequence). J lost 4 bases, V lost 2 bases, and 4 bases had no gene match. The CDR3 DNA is TGTGCCTGGAGTCGGGGGGGGAACGGGGCCAACGTCCTGACTTTC. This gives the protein CAWSRGGNGANVLTF.